This paragraph reports one T cell receptor (beta chain). Its target is not known. The same CDR3 arises from other DNA sequences in this sample as well. Sequencing used immunoSEQ v4. Produced via immunoSEQ multiplex PCR; TCRdb's table is partial and in-frame only. The table has about 600 clones, roughly four fifths seen once; the top ten hold roughly 15%. This entry belongs to a study of T cells in placental villitis. Placentae with high-grade villitis of unknown etiology numbered about 10. Overall study results and limits: Some captured T cells may have been decidual rather than villous, especially in controls. Expanded clones in villitis of unknown etiology were largely private to each placenta. Villitis of unknown etiology placentae had higher clonality than controls, median approximately 0.056 versus 0.0056. This bulk method cannot assign sequences to subsets or to mother or fetus.

This TCR came from a human patient with villitis of unknown etiology; the placental T cells may come from both mother and fetus. Sequenced: placental tissue containing maternal and fetal cells.

This chain's CDR3 is CASSLGQEAYEQYF. CDR3 bases: TGCGCCAGCAGCTTGGGACAGGAGGCCTACGAGCAGTACTTC. The chain joins TRBV5-1 to TRBJ2-7, with a weak D call TRBD1 (6 bases). The germline CDR1 and CDR2 sequences are SGHRS and YFSETQ. V lost 0 bases, J lost 2 bases, and 9 bases lay in between. CDR3 length equals 14 residues.